One sample yielded the 10 T cell receptor beta chains listed below, sequenced in a study of identical twins. TCRdb reanalysed the 5' RACE reads using MiXCR and keeps one entry per CDR3 protein. Of hundreds of thousands of distinct CDR3 sequences in the sample, 24% are singletons; the top ten hold just under 3%. Another study also made use of these data, one on T cells expressing NK-cell markers.

Sequencing was done on a sample of CD4+ T cells sorted from blood. The receptors here all came from a woman in her late teens or twenties in good health.

The chain carries TRBV10-3 and TRBJ2-7; TRBD1 aligns across 9 bases. The germline V gene encodes CDR1 ENHRY and CDR2 SYGVKD. The CDR3 is 14 residues long. J gave up 7 bases and V 10 bases, and 14 bases lay outside the gene matches. Here the CDR3 reads CATRPRQGVGEQYF. The CDR3 DNA sequence: TGTGCCACCCGGCCCCGACAGGGGGTCGGGGAGCAGTACTTC.

The sample holds a few counts of this clonotype. This chain joins TRBV7-8 and TRBJ2-1, with 9 bases that match TRBD1. Germline values: CDR1 SGHVS, CDR2 FQNEAQ. This CDR3 contains 16 residues. J was trimmed by 9 bases and V by 5 bases; bases with no gene match: 14. The CDR3 sequence is CASSRTGTGFVGEQFF. The CDR3 DNA reads as TGTGCCAGCAGCCGCACCGGGACAGGGTTTGTTGGTGAGCAGTTCTTC.

This clonotype has a count of ten or more. This chain joins TRBV6-1 and TRBJ2-6; 7 positions agree with TRBD1. Germline V gives CDR1 MNHNS, CDR2 SASEGT. This CDR3 has 16 residues. V shed 6 bases and J 12 bases; nucleotides not matched to a gene: 17. The chain's CDR3 is CASSRENGQAYTVLTF. CDR3 in DNA: TGTGCCAGCAGCCGTGAAAACGGACAGGCCTACACCGTCCTGACTTTC.

This chain uses TRBV5-1 with TRBJ2-7; tentative D call: TRBD1 (6 bases). Germline assignment: CDR1 SGHRS and CDR2 YFSETQ. The length of the CDR3 is 13 residues. V was trimmed by 0 bases and J by 6 bases, leaving 10 bases between them. The CDR3 protein is CASSLGGGSEQYF. The CDR3 coding sequence is TGCGCCAGCAGCTTGGGAGGGGGATCCGAGCAGTACTTC.

This rearrangement joins TRBV20-1 to TRBJ2-1; 13 bases match TRBD2. V dropped 3 bases and J dropped 5; count of bases not matched to a gene: 10. The V gene's germline CDR1 is DFQATT and CDR2 SNEGSKA (reference sequence). This CDR3 is 17 amino acids long. DNA for the CDR3: TGCAGTGCTAGCTCCCTGACTAGCGGGGGGCCTCACAATGAGCAGTTCTTC. It translates to CSASSLTSGGPHNEQFF.

This chain's CDR3 is CSATGQGNLRGEQYF. The CDR3 nucleotides are TGCAGTGCCACGGGACAGGGGAATCTCCGGGGGGAGCAGTACTTC. This rearrangement joins TRBV20-1 to TRBJ2-7; 10 bases map to TRBD1. Trimming removed 6 bases from V and 7 bases from J; junction bases left unmatched: 15. Germline V CDR1 and CDR2: DFQATT, SNEGSKA (reference sequence). The CDR3 length is 15 residues.

This clonotype has a handful of counts. The chain carries TRBV12-3 or TRBV12-4 and TRBJ2-7, with D possibly being TRBD1 or TRBD2 (5 bases each). The CDR3 is 15 residues long. Between the trimmed V and J ends, which lost 5 bases and 4 bases, there was a span of 18 bases. The CDR3 region has the DNA TGTGCCAGCAGTAACAATGTAGTGGGGGATTACGAGCAGTACTTC. Its protein product is CASSNNVVGDYEQYF.

This chain joins TRBV20-1 and TRBJ2-1; TRBD2 matches 7 bases. The CDR3 extends over 15 amino acids. V lost 3 bases and J lost 7; bases outside the gene matches: 12. Germline V gene data show CDR1 as DFQATT and CDR2 as SNEGSKA (reference sequence). For the CDR3, the DNA is TGCAGTGCTAGGGAACGCGGGACTACGGATAATGAGCAGTTCTTC. It translates to CSARERGTTDNEQFF.

The table lists this clonotype with a few counts. The CDR3 here is CASGRGRGYTF. The CDR3 region has the DNA TGTGCCAGCGGGCGGGGGCGCGGCTACACCTTC. The chain couples TRBV12-3 or TRBV12-4 to TRBJ1-2; D is possibly TRBD1 (6 bases). CDR3 length equals 11 residues. V dropped 8 bases and J dropped 8 bases, with 12 bases sitting between them.

This clonotype appeared a few times. The CDR3: CASSLGSGIAKNIQYF. The CDR3 bases are TGTGCCAGCAGTTTAGGTAGCGGGATAGCCAAAAACATTCAGTACTTC. The chain couples TRBV12-3 or TRBV12-4 to TRBJ2-4, with 8 bases aligning to TRBD2. The CDR3 is 16 amino acids. V lost 1 base to trimming and J lost 0 bases; unmatched junction nucleotides: 2.